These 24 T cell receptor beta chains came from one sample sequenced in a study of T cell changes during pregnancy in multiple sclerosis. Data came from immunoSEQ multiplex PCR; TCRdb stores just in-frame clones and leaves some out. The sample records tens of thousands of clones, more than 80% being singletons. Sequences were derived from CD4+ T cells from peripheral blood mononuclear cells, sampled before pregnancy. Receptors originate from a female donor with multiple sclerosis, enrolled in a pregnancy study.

The CDR3 bases are TGCGCCAGCAGCCTCGTGGACAGGAGTAGGGACGAGCAGTACTTC. The encoded protein is CASSLVDRSRDEQYF. The gene calls are TRBV5-1 and TRBJ2-7; 7 bases fit TRBD1. CDR1 and CDR2 from the germline V gene are SGHRS and YFSETQ. CDR3 length: 15 amino acids. Trimming cost V 4 bases and J 5 bases; bases outside gene matches: 12. The whole variable domain, filled in from reference TRBV5-1 and TRBJ2-7, reads KAGVTQTPRYLIKTRGQQVTLSCSPISGHRSVSWYQQTPGQGLQFLFEYFSETQRNKGNFPGRFSGRQFSNSRSEMNVSTLELGDSALYLCASSLVDRSRDEQYFGPGTRLTVT.

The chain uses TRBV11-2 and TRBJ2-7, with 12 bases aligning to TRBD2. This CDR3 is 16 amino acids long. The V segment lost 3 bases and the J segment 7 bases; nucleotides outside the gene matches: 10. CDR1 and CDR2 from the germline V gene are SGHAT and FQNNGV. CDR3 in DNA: TGTGCCAGCAGCTTCGACCGACTAGCGGGAGTAGAAGAGCAGTACTTC. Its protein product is CASSFDRLAGVEEQYF.

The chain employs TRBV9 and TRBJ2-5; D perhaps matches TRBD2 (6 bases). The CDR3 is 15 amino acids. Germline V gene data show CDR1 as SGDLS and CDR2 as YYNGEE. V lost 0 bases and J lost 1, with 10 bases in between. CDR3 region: CASSVGRGIQETQYF. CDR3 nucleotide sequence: TGTGCCAGCAGCGTAGGGAGGGGAATCCAAGAGACCCAGTACTTC.

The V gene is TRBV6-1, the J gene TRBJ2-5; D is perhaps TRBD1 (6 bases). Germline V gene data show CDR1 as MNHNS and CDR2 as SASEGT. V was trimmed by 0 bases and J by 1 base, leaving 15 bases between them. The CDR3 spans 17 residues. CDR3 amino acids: CASSEAFDRRFQETQYF. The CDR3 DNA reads TGTGCCAGCAGTGAAGCTTTCGACAGGAGATTCCAAGAGACCCAGTACTTC.

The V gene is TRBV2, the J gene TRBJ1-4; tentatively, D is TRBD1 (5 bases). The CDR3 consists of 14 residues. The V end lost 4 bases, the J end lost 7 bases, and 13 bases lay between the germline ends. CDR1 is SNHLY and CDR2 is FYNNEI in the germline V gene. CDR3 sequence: CASSGAGQGEKLFF. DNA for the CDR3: TGTGCCAGCAGTGGAGCAGGGCAGGGTGAAAAACTGTTTTTT.

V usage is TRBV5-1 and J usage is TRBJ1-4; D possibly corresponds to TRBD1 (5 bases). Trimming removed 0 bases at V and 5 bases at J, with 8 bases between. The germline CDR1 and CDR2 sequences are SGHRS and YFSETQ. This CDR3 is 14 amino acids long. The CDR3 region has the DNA TGCGCCAGCAGCTTGGGGGGGGAGAATGAAAAACTGTTTTTT. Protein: CASSLGGENEKLFF.

The DNA for the CDR3 is TGTGCCAGCAGCCCCACCCGGACAGGGGAAGGCTACACCTTC. Translated: CASSPTRTGEGYTF. V and J are TRBV7-9 and TRBJ1-2; 9 nucleotides agree with TRBD1. The V segment lost 5 bases and the J segment 8 bases; nucleotides outside the gene matches: 9. Germline-derived CDR1 and CDR2 are SEHNR and FQNEAQ (reference sequence). This CDR3 is built from 14 residues.

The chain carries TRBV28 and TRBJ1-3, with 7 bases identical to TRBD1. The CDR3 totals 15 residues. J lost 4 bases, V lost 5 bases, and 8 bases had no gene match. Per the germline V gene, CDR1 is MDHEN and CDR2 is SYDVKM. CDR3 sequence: CASSARGAPGNTIYF. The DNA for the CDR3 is TGTGCCAGCAGTGCCAGGGGGGCGCCCGGAAACACCATATATTTT.

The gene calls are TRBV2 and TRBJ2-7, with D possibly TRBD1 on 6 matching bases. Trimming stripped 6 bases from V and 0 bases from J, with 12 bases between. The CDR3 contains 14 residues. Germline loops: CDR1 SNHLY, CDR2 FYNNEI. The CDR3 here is CASRYGTSSYEQYF. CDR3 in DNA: TGTGCCAGCAGATACGGGACAAGCTCCTACGAGCAGTACTTC. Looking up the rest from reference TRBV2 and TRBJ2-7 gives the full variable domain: EPEVTQTPSHQVTQMGQEVILRCVPISNHLYFYWYRQILGQKVEFLVSFYNNEISEKSEIFDDQFSVERPDGSNFTLKIRSTKLEDSAMYFCASRYGTSSYEQYFGPGTRLTVT.

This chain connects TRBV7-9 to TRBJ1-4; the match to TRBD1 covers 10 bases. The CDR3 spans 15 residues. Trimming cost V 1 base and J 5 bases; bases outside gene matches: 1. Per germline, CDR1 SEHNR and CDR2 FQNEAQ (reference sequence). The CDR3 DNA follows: TGTGCCAGCAGCTTAGGGACAGGGGGGAATGAAAAACTGTTTTTT. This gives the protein CASSLGTGGNEKLFF.

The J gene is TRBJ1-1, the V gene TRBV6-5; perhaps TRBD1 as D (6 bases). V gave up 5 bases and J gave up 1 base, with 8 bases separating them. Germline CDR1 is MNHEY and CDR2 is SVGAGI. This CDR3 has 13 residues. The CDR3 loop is CASSVDRNTEAFF. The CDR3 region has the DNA TGTGCCAGCAGTGTGGACAGGAACACTGAAGCTTTCTTT.

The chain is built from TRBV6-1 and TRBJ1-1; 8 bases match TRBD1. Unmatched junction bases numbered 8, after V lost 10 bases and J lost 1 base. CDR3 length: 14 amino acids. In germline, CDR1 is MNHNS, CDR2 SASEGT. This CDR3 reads CAISTGAPNTEAFF. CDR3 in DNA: TGTGCCATCTCGACAGGGGCCCCGAACACTGAAGCTTTCTTT.

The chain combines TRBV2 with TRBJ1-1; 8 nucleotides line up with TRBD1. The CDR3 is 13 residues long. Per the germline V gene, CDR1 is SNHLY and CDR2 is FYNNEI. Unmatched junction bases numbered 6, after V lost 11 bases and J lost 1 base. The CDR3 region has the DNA TGTGCCTGCTTACAGGGGGAGAACACTGAAGCTTTCTTT. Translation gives CACLQGENTEAFF.

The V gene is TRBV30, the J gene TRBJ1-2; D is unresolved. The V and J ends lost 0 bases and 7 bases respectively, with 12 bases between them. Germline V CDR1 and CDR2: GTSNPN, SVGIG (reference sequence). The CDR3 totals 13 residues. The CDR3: CAWSVVGPGGYTF. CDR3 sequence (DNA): TGTGCCTGGAGTGTTGTGGGTCCAGGTGGCTACACCTTC.

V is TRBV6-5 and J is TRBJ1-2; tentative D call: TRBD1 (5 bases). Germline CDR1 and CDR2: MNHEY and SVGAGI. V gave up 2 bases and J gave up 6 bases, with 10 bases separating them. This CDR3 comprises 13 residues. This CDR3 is CASSYVWGDGYTF. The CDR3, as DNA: TGTGCCAGCAGTTACGTCTGGGGGGATGGCTACACCTTC.

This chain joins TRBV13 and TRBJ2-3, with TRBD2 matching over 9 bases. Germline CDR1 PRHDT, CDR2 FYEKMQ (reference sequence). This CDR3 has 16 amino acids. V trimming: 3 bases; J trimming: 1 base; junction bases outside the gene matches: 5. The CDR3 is CASSFYASGGTDTQYF. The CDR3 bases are TGTGCCAGCAGCTTTTATGCTAGCGGGGGCACAGATACGCAGTATTTT.

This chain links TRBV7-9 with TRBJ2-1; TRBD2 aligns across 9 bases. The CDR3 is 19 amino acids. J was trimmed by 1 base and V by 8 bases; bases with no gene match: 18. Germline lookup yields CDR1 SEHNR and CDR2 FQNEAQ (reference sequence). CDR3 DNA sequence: TGTGCCAGCCATGGGGTCGGGACTAGCATTCTCGGGTCCTACAATGAGCAGTTCTTC. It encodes CASHGVGTSILGSYNEQFF. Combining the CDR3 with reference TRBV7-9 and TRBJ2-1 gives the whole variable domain DTGVSQNPRHKITKRGQNVTFRCDPISEHNRLYWYRQTLGQGPEFLTYFQNEAQLEKSRLLSDRFSAERPKGSFSTLEIQRTEQGDSAMYLCASHGVGTSILGSYNEQFFGPGTRLTVL.

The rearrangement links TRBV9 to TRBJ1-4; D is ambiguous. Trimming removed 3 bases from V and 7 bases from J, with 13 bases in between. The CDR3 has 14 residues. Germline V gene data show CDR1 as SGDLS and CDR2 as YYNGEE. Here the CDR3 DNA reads TGTGCCAGCAGCGCCGGTCGGGGTGGTGAAAAACTGTTTTTT. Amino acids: CASSAGRGGEKLFF.

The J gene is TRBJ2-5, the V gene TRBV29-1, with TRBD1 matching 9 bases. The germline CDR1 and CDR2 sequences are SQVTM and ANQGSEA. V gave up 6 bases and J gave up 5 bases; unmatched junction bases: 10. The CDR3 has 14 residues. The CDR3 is CSVPTQGAWETQYF. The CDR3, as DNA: TGCAGCGTGCCCACACAGGGGGCCTGGGAGACCCAGTACTTC.

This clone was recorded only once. CDR3 DNA sequence: TGTGCCAGCAGCGCTGCGACAGGGGGCTACGAGCAGTACTTC. The encoded protein is CASSAATGGYEQYF. This chain connects TRBV9 to TRBJ2-7; 9 bases match TRBD1. Germline-derived CDR1 and CDR2 are SGDLS and YYNGEE. The CDR3 has 14 residues. J gave up 3 bases and V 3 bases, and 4 bases lay outside the gene matches.

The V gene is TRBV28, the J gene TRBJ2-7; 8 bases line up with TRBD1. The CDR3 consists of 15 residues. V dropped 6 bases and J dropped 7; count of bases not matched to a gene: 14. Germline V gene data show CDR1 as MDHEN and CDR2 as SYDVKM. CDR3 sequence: CASSLPGTGSQEQYF. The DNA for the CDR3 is TGTGCCAGCAGCCTCCCTGGGACAGGATCTCAAGAGCAGTACTTC.

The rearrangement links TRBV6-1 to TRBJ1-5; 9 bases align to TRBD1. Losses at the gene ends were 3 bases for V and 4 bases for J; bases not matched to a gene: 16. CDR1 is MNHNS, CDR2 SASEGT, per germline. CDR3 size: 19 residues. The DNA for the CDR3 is TGTGCCAGCAGTGAGGGGGACAGGGTTTTCTTCCCTGGGAATCAGCCCCAGCATTTT. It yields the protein CASSEGDRVFFPGNQPQHF.

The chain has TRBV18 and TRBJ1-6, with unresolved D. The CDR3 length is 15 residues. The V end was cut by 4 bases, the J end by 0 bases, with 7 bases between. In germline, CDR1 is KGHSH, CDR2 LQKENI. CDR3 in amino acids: CASSLTSSYNSPLHF. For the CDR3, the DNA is TGTGCCAGCTCACTCACTAGCTCCTATAATTCACCCCTCCACTTT.

CDR3 loop: CASSLQGKGTDTQYF. CDR3 nucleotides: TGTGCCAGCAGCTTGCAGGGAAAGGGCACAGATACGCAGTATTTT. V gene TRBV5-6 combines with J gene TRBJ2-3; tentatively, D is TRBD1 (5 bases). CDR3 length: 15 residues. Trimming left V 1 base short and J 1 base short, with 10 bases between. The germline V gene has CDR1 SGHDT and CDR2 YYEEEE.